The 9 T cell receptor beta chains presented below share a single source sample, sequenced in a study of blood T cell repertoires in COVID-19. Some clones are missing from TCRdb's copy, which holds only in-frame ones; the method was immunoSEQ multiplex PCR. The sample contains 120,000 to 150,000 clones, roughly 86% of which appear only once. The material sequenced was peripheral blood. The receptor source for this set is a human donor in a cohort sampled during active COVID-19.

The rearrangement uses TRBV30 and TRBJ2-1, with D possibly being TRBD2 (6 bases). V lost 2 bases to trimming and J lost 1 base, with 9 bases between them. Germline values: CDR1 GTSNPN, CDR2 SVGIG (reference sequence). This CDR3 spans 14 amino acids. The CDR3 DNA reads TGTGCCTGGAGTTGGGGAGGTTCCTACAATGAGCAGTTCTTC. As protein: CAWSWGGSYNEQFF.

The chain has TRBV5-1 and TRBJ2-1; 8 nucleotides agree with TRBD2. CDR3 length: 19 amino acids. Germline CDR1 SGHRS, CDR2 YFSETQ. The V segment lost 4 bases and the J segment 0 bases; nucleotides outside the gene matches: 15. CDR3 coding DNA: TGCGCCAGCAGCGGGCGGGGAAGCGGGAGTTTACCCTCCTACAATGAGCAGTTCTTC. As protein: CASSGRGSGSLPSYNEQFF.

This sequence joins TRBV7-3 and TRBJ2-4; TRBD2 matches at 8 bases. V was clipped by 1 base and J by 1 base; unmatched bases: 6. Germline V lookup: CDR1 SGHTA, CDR2 FQGTGA. The CDR3 is made up of 17 amino acids. CDR3 loop: CASSLSGTRGAKNIQYF. Here the CDR3 DNA reads TGTGCCAGCAGCTTAAGTGGGACTAGAGGGGCCAAAAACATTCAGTACTTC.

The V call is TRBV5-6, the J call TRBJ1-6; D perhaps matches TRBD1 (5 bases). In germline, CDR1 is SGHDT, CDR2 YYEEEE. V lost 7 bases, J lost 5 bases, and 16 bases lay in between. This CDR3 spans 15 amino acids. CDR3: CASYPSGIHNSPLHF. Written as DNA, the CDR3 is TGTGCCAGCTATCCTTCAGGGATCCATAATTCACCCCTCCACTTT.

The chain carries TRBV19 and TRBJ2-5; 10 bases line up with TRBD1. Germline trimming cut 3 bases from V and 4 bases from J; bases unmatched to any gene: 2. There are 14 residues in the CDR3. Germline values: CDR1 LNHDA, CDR2 SQIVND (reference sequence). Written as DNA, the CDR3 is TGTGCCAGTAGTATCCGGACAGGGGGAGAGACCCAGTACTTC. Protein: CASSIRTGGETQYF.

The V gene is TRBV28, the J gene TRBJ2-2, with D tentatively TRBD2 (5 bases). V dropped 6 bases and J dropped 3 bases, with 14 bases sitting between them. The CDR3 extends over 15 amino acids. Germline assignment: CDR1 MDHEN and CDR2 SYDVKM. Here the CDR3 DNA reads TGTGCCAGCAGGAGGGCCCGAGCGTACACCGGGGAGCTGTTTTTT. Protein product: CASRRARAYTGELFF.

This chain links TRBV9 with TRBJ1-5; 7 bases are shared with TRBD1. The V and J ends lost 0 bases and 7 bases, in that order; junction bases with no gene match: 7. This CDR3 region has 15 residues. Germline V gene sequence: CDR1 SGDLS, CDR2 YYNGEE. The CDR3 loop is CASSVGTGINQPQHF. The DNA of the CDR3 is TGTGCCAGCAGCGTAGGGACAGGAATCAACCAGCCCCAGCATTTT.

The table lists this clone with a few counts. The chain links TRBV5-6 to TRBJ1-1; 10 positions agree with TRBD1. V dropped 1 base and J dropped 4; count of bases not matched to a gene: 1. CDR3 length: 14 amino acids. Germline V gene sequence: CDR1 SGHDT, CDR2 YYEEEE. CDR3 nucleotide sequence: TGTGCCAGCAGCTTGTGGGACAGGGGCACTGAAGCTTTCTTT. Translating it yields CASSLWDRGTEAFF.

The V call is TRBV19, the J call TRBJ2-7; 7 bases map to TRBD1. With 1 base clipped from V and 4 bases from J, the junction kept 10 bases outside the gene matches. Germline V gene data show CDR1 as LNHDA and CDR2 as SQIVND (reference sequence). CDR3 length equals 16 residues. The CDR3 nucleotides read TGTGCCAGTAGTATAGGACCGGGACAGCCGTTGTACGAGCAGTACTTC. Protein product: CASSIGPGQPLYEQYF.